The clone carrying this TCR beta chain was observed a few times. This entry is derived from a study of blood T cell repertoires in COVID-19. Study background: T cells, B-cell-depleted T cells, or PBMCs provided the cDNA or gDNA that served as material.

V gave up 1 base and J gave up 1 base, with 14 bases separating them. Looked up from germline, CDR1 is SGHKS and CDR2 is YYEKEE (reference sequence). The CDR3 runs 16 residues. Original analysis: Estimation of nucleated cell counts relied on the amplification of reference gene primers. Measured with immunoSEQ multiplex PCR; TCRdb has only the in-frame clones, and not every one. V, J and clone size are those of that table, while D and trimming were read from the DNA. The sample comprises about 200,000 clones, 70% to 80% of which are singletons, and around 5.4% rests with the top ten. It was during active infection that Seattle patients were enrolled and then longitudinally followed.

This TCR was recovered from a woman between 35 and 50 years old with COVID-19, enrolled during active disease. Sequenced: peripheral blood. V and J are TRBV5-5 and TRBJ2-5, with D hard to call. The CDR3 nucleotides are TGTGCCAGCAGCTTGAGGCCAGAGACTTTCCAAGAGACCCAGTACTTC. Protein product: CASSLRPETFQETQYF.